This T cell receptor beta chain came from a study of blood T cell repertoires in COVID-19. Turning to the study itself: Acute and convalescent COVID-19 samples came from the United States, Italy and Spain. PBMCs, B-cell-depleted T cells, or T cells were the source of the cDNA or gDNA that made up the material.

This clone occurred once. As originally analysed: Amplifying reference gene primers gave estimates of nucleated cell counts. Generated by immunoSEQ multiplex PCR, the TCRdb table keeps only in-frame clones and is missing some. V, J and clone size derive from that table, while D and trimming were established from the DNA sequence. Of about 130,000 clones in the sample, roughly four fifths were seen once. The sample was peripheral blood. The receptor was derived from a human donor in a cohort sampled during active COVID-19.

The CDR3 reads CASSKHRVGDSEAFF. The CDR3 DNA sequence: TGTGCCAGTAGCAAACACAGGGTCGGGGATTCTGAAGCTTTCTTT. The chain has TRBV19 and TRBJ1-1; D possibly corresponds to TRBD1 (6 bases). The V and J ends lost 6 bases and 6 bases respectively, with 20 bases between them. This CDR3 is 15 amino acids long. The germline CDR1 and CDR2 sequences are LNHDA and SQIVND (reference sequence).